One sample yielded the 31 T cell receptor beta chains listed below, sequenced in a study of blood T cells in healthy people across ages. A sample-barcoded 5' primer and a J-beta primer mix were used in a second PCR of roughly 6 to 11 cycles. One entry per CDR3 protein, called by TCRdb with MiXCR from the 5' RACE reads. In the table there are approximately 1,000,000 distinct CDR3 sequences, around two fifths of which are singletons. What was sequenced was blood. Source of these receptors: a man aged 18 to 30 in good health.

This clonotype was seen a few times. The chain has TRBV12-3 or TRBV12-4 and TRBJ2-3; 7 bases map to TRBD1. Germline trimming cut 8 bases from V and 4 bases from J; bases unmatched to any gene: 6. The CDR3 consists of 13 residues. The CDR3 DNA follows: TGTGCCAGCGCGGCAGGGGGAGCAGATACGCAGTATTTT. Its translation: CASAAGGADTQYF.

This chain joins TRBV7-2 and TRBJ1-2, with D possibly TRBD1 on 6 matching bases. Per the germline V gene, CDR1 is SGHTA and CDR2 is FQGNSA. The CDR3 totals 15 residues. With 0 bases removed from V and 8 bases from J, the gap between germline ends came to 16 bases. The CDR3 DNA reads TGTGCCAGCAGCTTAGCTCTACAGGGCGCGGGGGGCTACACCTTC. Translated, it gives CASSLALQGAGGYTF.

The DNA of the CDR3 is TGCGCCAGCAGCCCCGGATCGAGCAGTTATAATTCACCCCTCCACTTT. This translates into CASSPGSSSYNSPLHF. The rearrangement uses TRBV4-1 and TRBJ1-6; D ambiguous. The V gene lost 4 bases and the J gene lost 4 bases, with 14 bases spanning the gap. The CDR3 length is 16 residues. Per germline, CDR1 MGHRA and CDR2 YSYEKL.

In the case of this clonotype: The junction departs from germline at one end; a sequencing error may be responsible. This chain joins TRBV5-1 and TRBJ1-1; D may be TRBD1 (5 bases). Germline values: CDR1 SGHRS, CDR2 YFSETQ. This CDR3 region has 15 residues. The CDR3 DNA reads as TGTGCCAGCAGCTTAGCGCCGGGGGAGAACACTGAAGCTTTCTTT. The encoded protein is CASSLAPGENTEAFF.

In this sample, this clonotype turned up a few times. This chain joins TRBV14 and TRBJ2-5; 8 nucleotides agree with TRBD2. Germline-derived CDR1 and CDR2 are SGHDN and FVKESK. The CDR3 consists of 17 residues. J gave up 3 bases and V 1 base, and 10 bases lay outside the gene matches. The CDR3 loop is CASSQGLTSGEKETQYF. For the CDR3, the DNA is TGTGCCAGCAGCCAAGGACTCACTAGCGGTGAAAAAGAGACCCAGTACTTC. Full variable domain (remainder filled in from reference TRBV14 and TRBJ2-5): EAGVTQFPSHSVIEKGQTVTLRCDPISGHDNLYWYRRVMGKEIKFLLHFVKESKQDESGMPNNRFLAERTGGTYSTLKVQPAELEDSGVYFCASSQGLTSGEKETQYFGPGTRLLVL.

The V call is TRBV14, the J call TRBJ2-1; D gene ambiguous. The CDR3 is 14 amino acids. The germline V gene encodes CDR1 SGHDN and CDR2 FVKESK. Trimming pared 4 bases from V and 0 bases from J, leaving 7 bases between. The CDR3 spells CASSLRYSYNEQFF. For the CDR3, the DNA is TGTGCCAGCAGCCTAAGGTACTCCTACAATGAGCAGTTCTTC.

At least ten counts were recorded for this clonotype. A read error may account for a junction end that differs from germline. V is TRBV4-3 and J is TRBJ2-1; 8 bases fit TRBD1. This CDR3 is 15 amino acids long. From germline, CDR1 is LGHNA and CDR2 YSLEER. This CDR3 is CASSLTGTGYNEQFF. The CDR3 DNA reads as TGTGCCAGCAGCTTAACCGGGACAGGTTACAATGAGCAGTTCTTC.

The chain has TRBV14 and TRBJ2-3; 10 bases line up with TRBD2. The CDR3 is 16 residues long. The V gene's germline CDR1 is SGHDN and CDR2 FVKESK. V shed 1 base, J shed 6 bases, and the junction held 7 bases outside the gene matches. The CDR3, as DNA: TGTGCCAGCAGCCAAGTAGCGGGGGGCCCCTCGGATACGCAGTATTTT. This codes for CASSQVAGGPSDTQYF.

This clonotype has just a few counts. V usage is TRBV6-2 or TRBV6-3 and J usage is TRBJ2-7, with unresolved D. The CDR3 runs to 16 residues. Germline CDR1 MNHEY, CDR2 SVGEGT. The V end was cut by 0 bases, the J end by 0 bases, with 12 bases between. The CDR3: CASSYSMVASSYEQYF. Here the CDR3 DNA reads TGTGCCAGCAGTTACTCGATGGTAGCTTCCTCCTACGAGCAGTACTTC.

V and J are TRBV7-2 and TRBJ1-2; no clear D. The CDR3 runs 14 residues. Germline V CDR1 and CDR2: SGHTA, FQGNSA. Trimming removed 1 base from V and 4 bases from J, with 10 bases in between. CDR3 region: CASSLDGPGYGYTF. The CDR3 DNA follows: TGTGCCAGCAGCTTAGACGGCCCTGGCTATGGCTACACCTTC.

This clonotype was seen a handful of times. The chain combines TRBV6-6 with TRBJ1-2, with 9 bases aligning to TRBD1. The CDR3 runs 14 residues. The J segment lost 7 bases and the V segment lost 6 bases, leaving 9 bases of the junction unmatched. Germline lookup yields CDR1 MNHNY and CDR2 SVGAGI (reference sequence). CDR3 DNA sequence: TGTGCCAGCAGGCTGCCGGGACAGGGTCCTGGCTACACCTTC. Translation gives CASRLPGQGPGYTF.

This clonotype occurred a few times. The V and J genes are TRBV4-1 and TRBJ1-2; D unclear. CDR1 and CDR2 (germline): MGHRA, YSYEKL. With 0 bases removed from V and 5 bases from J, the gap between germline ends came to 19 bases. The CDR3 is 17 residues long. In DNA form, the CDR3 reads TGCGCCAGCAGCCAAGATAGTCGGCCCAGGCAGTATTATGGCTACACCTTC. Its translation is CASSQDSRPRQYYGYTF.

As regards this clonotype: A much more abundant neighbour one base away suggests this may be a read error. The chain links TRBV4-1 to TRBJ2-7; either TRBD1 or TRBD2 may supply D (5 bases each). The CDR3 spans 14 residues. Looked up from germline, CDR1 is MGHRA and CDR2 is YSYEKL. Trimming pared 0 bases from V and 7 bases from J, leaving 13 bases between. The CDR3 is CASSQEGTYNEQYF. The CDR3 DNA reads TGCGCCAGCAGCCAAGAAGGGACCTACAATGAGCAGTACTTC.

This clonotype was found a few times. The chain uses TRBV29-1 and TRBJ2-5; a weak D match, TRBD2 (6 bases). The CDR3 covers 15 residues. Germline lookup yields CDR1 SQVTM and CDR2 ANQGSEA. Trimming left V 0 bases short and J 5 bases short, with 16 bases between. The CDR3 here is CSVEEGLGRLETQYF. CDR3 nucleotides: TGCAGCGTTGAAGAAGGGCTGGGGAGGTTGGAGACCCAGTACTTC.

This clonotype was counted many times. V gene TRBV6-4 combines with J gene TRBJ2-7; D unclear. The CDR3 has 13 amino acids. The V gene lost 3 bases and the J gene lost 3 bases, with 9 bases spanning the gap. The germline gives CDR1 MRHNA, CDR2 SNTAGT. The CDR3 spells CASSEGPHYEQYF. As DNA, the CDR3 is TGTGCCAGCAGTGAAGGGCCTCACTACGAGCAGTACTTC.

In its sample, this clonotype was seen many times. V gene TRBV7-9 combines with J gene TRBJ2-7; D is perhaps TRBD2 (5 bases). CDR1 is SEHNR, CDR2 FQNEAQ, per germline (reference sequence). V was trimmed by 7 bases and J by 5 bases, leaving 12 bases between them. The CDR3 spans 12 residues. Written as DNA, the CDR3 is TGTGCCAGCACCAGTGGACTCGACGAGCAGTACTTC. Amino acid sequence: CASTSGLDEQYF.

This clonotype was detected once. This chain links TRBV28 with TRBJ1-1; D gene uncertain. The CDR3 covers 13 residues. The ends were cut back, 8 bases at V and 4 bases at J, with 14 bases in the middle. CDR1 and CDR2 from the germline V gene are MDHEN and SYDVKM. The CDR3 reads CASLKGMATEAFF. DNA for the CDR3: TGTGCCAGCCTCAAAGGAATGGCCACTGAAGCTTTCTTT.

This clonotype was counted at least ten times. The chain recombines TRBV10-3 with TRBJ2-1; a possible D gene is TRBD1 (5 bases). The length of the CDR3 is 13 residues. The germline V gene encodes CDR1 ENHRY and CDR2 SYGVKD. The ends were cut back, 3 bases at V and 4 bases at J, with 7 bases in the middle. The CDR3 nucleotides are TGTGCCATCAGTGACCCAGGGTACAATGAGCAGTTCTTC. This codes for CAISDPGYNEQFF.

This clonotype was picked up a small number of times. The chain has TRBV7-9 and TRBJ2-7, with 9 bases lining up with TRBD1. V lost 2 bases to trimming and J lost 0 bases; unmatched junction nucleotides: 5. The CDR3 sequence is 16 residues long. The germline CDR1 and CDR2 sequences are SEHNR and FQNEAQ (reference sequence). The CDR3 DNA is TGTGCCAGCAGCTTATCTGGGACAGGGAACTCCTACGAGCAGTACTTC. This gives the protein CASSLSGTGNSYEQYF. Variable domain in full (rest from reference TRBV7-9 and TRBJ2-7): DTGVSQNPRHKITKRGQNVTFRCDPISEHNRLYWYRQTLGQGPEFLTYFQNEAQLEKSRLLSDRFSAERPKGSFSTLEIQRTEQGDSAMYLCASSLSGTGNSYEQYFGPGTRLTVT.

The chain combines TRBV7-8 with TRBJ1-1, with D maybe TRBD1 (6 bases). Germline V lookup: CDR1 SGHVS, CDR2 FQNEAQ. Trimming pared 5 bases from V and 1 base from J, leaving 11 bases between. This CDR3 is built from 14 residues. DNA for the CDR3: TGTGCCAGCAGCCCATCGGGACAGAACACTGAAGCTTTCTTT. Amino acids: CASSPSGQNTEAFF.

This clonotype has just a few counts. The rearrangement uses TRBV20-1 and TRBJ2-3; D gene unclear. Trimming shortened V by 4 bases and J by 1 base, and 12 bases separated the two germline ends. Looked up from germline, CDR1 is DFQATT and CDR2 is SNEGSKA (reference sequence). This CDR3 is 14 amino acids long. CDR3 amino acids: CSAKFQTRTDTQYF. The CDR3 nucleotides read TGCAGTGCTAAGTTCCAGACCCGCACAGATACGCAGTATTTT.

Turning to this clonotype: A much larger clone sits a single nucleotide away, making a read error possible. CDR3 residues: CASSQDPAGTHSSYNEQYF. CDR3 nucleotides: TGCGCCAGCAGCCAAGATCCAGCGGGGACCCACAGCTCCTACAATGAGCAGTACTTC. The chain uses TRBV4-3 and TRBJ2-1, with 7 positions matching TRBD2. The tail of the sequence fits TRBJ2-7 better, so the J call may be wrong. Germline V gene sequence: CDR1 LGHNA, CDR2 YSLEER. The length of the CDR3 is 19 residues.

The chain carries TRBV5-8 and TRBJ2-1, with D possibly matching TRBD1 (5 bases). Trimming took off 0 bases at V and 14 bases at J, with 12 bases between the two ends. The CDR3 extends over 12 amino acids. The germline CDR1 and CDR2 sequences are SGHTS and YDEGEE. As DNA, the CDR3 is TGTGCCAGCAGCTTGGCAGGACACGAGGAGTTCTTC. This translates into CASSLAGHEEFF.

V gene TRBV6-5 combines with J gene TRBJ2-3; no definite D call. CDR3 length: 17 residues. CDR1 MNHEY and CDR2 SVGAGI come from the germline V gene. V shed 4 bases and J shed 1 base, with 18 bases lying between them. For the CDR3, the DNA is TGTGCCAGCAGTTCCCGACCCAAAGGGAAACGCACAGATACGCAGTATTTT. This translates into CASSSRPKGKRTDTQYF.

This clonotype was seen only a few times. The V call is TRBV7-9, the J call TRBJ1-1, with D perhaps TRBD1 (6 bases). Trimming left V 5 bases short and J 9 bases short, with 13 bases between. CDR1 and CDR2 from the germline V gene are SEHNR and FQNEAQ (reference sequence). There are 12 residues in the CDR3. The CDR3 DNA follows: TGTGCCAGCAGCGCCCCCGGACAGAAAGCTTTCTTT. Its translation: CASSAPGQKAFF.

The CDR3 nucleotides read TGCAGCGTTGAATTGGCAGGCAACTATGAAGCTTTCTTT. This codes for CSVELAGNYEAFF. The chain joins TRBV29-1 to TRBJ1-1; D remains unclear. The germline gives CDR1 SQVTM, CDR2 ANQGSEA. V lost 2 bases to trimming and J lost 7 bases, with 14 bases between them. This CDR3 is built from 13 residues.

This clonotype has just a few counts. This chain connects TRBV18 to TRBJ1-1, with D possibly matching TRBD1 (5 bases). CDR3 length equals 11 residues. V was pared by 6 bases and J by 8 bases, with 10 bases between. CDR1 and CDR2 from the germline V gene are KGHSH and LQKENI. In DNA form, the CDR3 reads TGTGCCAGCTCTACCAGGGAGGAAGCTTTCTTT. Its translation: CASSTREEAFF.

This clonotype was counted between two and nine times. The rearrangement joins TRBV2 to TRBJ2-3; tentative D call: TRBD2 (7 bases). V was pared by 3 bases and J by 5 bases, with 18 bases between. Per germline, CDR1 SNHLY and CDR2 FYNNEI. The length of the CDR3 is 16 residues. The CDR3 loop is CASSDPRRGGGDTQYF. DNA for the CDR3: TGTGCCAGCAGTGACCCCAGGAGGGGAGGGGGAGATACGCAGTATTTT.

V is TRBV28 and J is TRBJ2-7; the match to TRBD2 covers 10 bases. Losses at the gene ends were 7 bases for V and 0 bases for J; bases not matched to a gene: 9. Germline V gene data show CDR1 as MDHEN and CDR2 as SYDVKM. This CDR3 has 16 residues. CDR3 DNA sequence: TGTGCCAGCAATAATCTAGCGGGGGCCTTCTCCTACGAGCAGTACTTC. Translated: CASNNLAGAFSYEQYF. The full variable domain, in which reference TRBV28 and TRBJ2-7 provide the parts outside the CDR3, is DVKVTQSSRYLVKRTGEKVFLECVQDMDHENMFWYRQDPGLGLRLIYFSYDVKMKEKGDIPEGYSVSREKKERFSLILESASTNQTSMYLCASNNLAGAFSYEQYFGPGTRLTVT.

DNA of the CDR3: TGCAGTGCTAGCGGGGACGGGACCTACAATGAGCAGTTCTTC. Translating gives CSASGDGTYNEQFF. V and J are TRBV20-1 and TRBJ2-1; D may match TRBD1 or TRBD2 (5 bases each). The CDR3 length is 14 residues. The germline CDR1 and CDR2 sequences are DFQATT and SNEGSKA (reference sequence). V gave up 3 bases and J gave up 2 bases, with 11 bases separating them.

The chain employs TRBV6-1 and TRBJ1-4; D remains ambiguous. The length of the CDR3 is 16 residues. Trimming pared 2 bases from V and 6 bases from J, leaving 16 bases between. In germline, CDR1 is MNHNS, CDR2 SASEGT. CDR3 nucleotides: TGTGCCAGCAGTGAAATCCGGGGTCGTTCGTATGAAAAACTGTTTTTT. Translated: CASSEIRGRSYEKLFF.